The 27 T cell receptor beta chains in this list originate from one sample, sequenced in a study of CD8 T cells in ankylosing spondylitis. MiXCR, run by TCRdb on the 5' RACE reads, gives a single entry per CDR3 protein. The sample has approximately 100,000 distinct CDR3 sequences, 20% to 30% seen once. Sequenced sample: synovial fluid, either unsorted or a sorted T cell fraction (not recorded which). The origin of the receptors is a male donor with ankylosing spondylitis.

This clonotype was recorded a few times. The chain joins TRBV2 to TRBJ2-1; D is unresolved. CDR3 size: 12 residues. With 6 bases removed from V and 6 bases from J, the gap between germline ends came to 9 bases. Germline assignment: CDR1 SNHLY and CDR2 FYNNEI. The CDR3 nucleotides are TGTGCCAGCAGACCGAACAGCAATGAGCAGTTCTTC. This codes for CASRPNSNEQFF.

V and J are TRBV20-1 and TRBJ2-2; D gene uncertain. V lost 5 bases and J lost 4, with 11 bases in between. Germline CDR1 and CDR2: DFQATT and SNEGSKA (reference sequence). The CDR3 is 13 amino acids. CDR3 in DNA: TGCAGTGCTCTGGATGGCGGCACCGGGGAGCTGTTTTTT. It specifies CSALDGGTGELFF.

The genes are TRBV3-1 and TRBJ2-1, with D perhaps TRBD2 (5 bases). CDR1 LGHDT and CDR2 YNNKEL come from the germline V gene (reference sequence). This CDR3 has 14 amino acids. V was pared by 3 bases and J by 6 bases, with 12 bases between. The CDR3 loop is CASSQGVWSNEQFF. CDR3 nucleotide sequence: TGTGCCAGCAGCCAGGGAGTCTGGTCCAATGAGCAGTTCTTC.

This clonotype turned up a few times. V gene TRBV6-2 or TRBV6-3 combines with J gene TRBJ2-7; a weak D match, TRBD1 (5 bases). Between the trimmed V and J ends, which lost 7 bases and 2 bases, there was a span of 9 bases. Germline V lookup: CDR1 MNHEY, CDR2 SVGEGT. The CDR3 totals 12 residues. CDR3 in DNA: TGTGCCAGCACGACAGCTGCCTACGAGCAGTACTTC. Protein product: CASTTAAYEQYF.

The gene calls are TRBV20-1 and TRBJ2-7, with 7 nucleotides matching TRBD2. CDR3 length equals 16 residues. Germline CDR1 reads DFQATT; CDR2 reads SNEGSKA (reference sequence). The V segment lost 4 bases and the J segment 0 bases; nucleotides outside the gene matches: 12. The CDR3 DNA reads TGCAGTGCTATTTCGAGCGGGACTTATTTCTCCTACGAGCAGTACTTC. It specifies CSAISSGTYFSYEQYF.

This clonotype has just a few counts. The rearrangement links TRBV20-1 to TRBJ2-7; 7 bases fit TRBD1. The germline gives CDR1 DFQATT, CDR2 SNEGSKA (reference sequence). This CDR3 region has 13 residues. V lost 7 bases, J lost 2 bases, and 8 bases stayed unmatched. The DNA of the CDR3 is TGCAGTGTGAGGACAGGAGAAACCTACGAGCAGTACTTC. As protein: CSVRTGETYEQYF.

The chain has TRBV24-1 and TRBJ2-2, with TRBD1 as a possible D gene (6 bases). Trimming shortened V by 7 bases and J by 1 base, and 9 bases separated the two germline ends. This CDR3 is 14 amino acids long. CDR1 and CDR2 from the germline V gene are KGHDR and SFDVKD. In DNA, the CDR3 is TGTGCCACCAGACCGGGACAGAACACCGGGGAGCTGTTTTTT. It codes for CATRPGQNTGELFF.

The V gene is TRBV5-1, the J gene TRBJ2-5, with a tentative D call TRBD1 (6 bases). Germline loops: CDR1 SGHRS, CDR2 YFSETQ. The length of the CDR3 is 14 residues. V lost 4 bases to trimming and J lost 4 bases, with 14 bases between them. CDR3 residues: CASSPEGRGETQYF. Written as DNA, the CDR3 is TGCGCCAGCAGCCCTGAAGGCAGGGGAGAGACCCAGTACTTC.

The chain recombines TRBV11-1 with TRBJ2-1; 9 bases are a match to TRBD2. Germline-derived CDR1 and CDR2 are SGHAT and FQDESV (reference sequence). V was pared by 7 bases and J by 7 bases, with 14 bases of the junction left unmatched. The CDR3 runs 16 residues. The CDR3 nucleotides are TGTGCCAGCACCAGGTCGGGCGGGAGGGCTGGTAATGAGCAGTTCTTC. This translates into CASTRSGGRAGNEQFF.

This chain joins TRBV2 and TRBJ2-6; D call uncertain. V lost 7 bases, J lost 5 bases, and 9 bases lay in between. The CDR3 consists of 13 residues. CDR1 and CDR2 (germline): SNHLY, FYNNEI. The CDR3 loop is CASKGSRANVLTF. The CDR3 DNA reads TGTGCCAGCAAAGGAAGTAGGGCCAACGTCCTGACTTTC.

This clonotype has a handful of counts. The chain has TRBV12-5 and TRBJ1-2; 7 bases agree with TRBD1. V was clipped by 1 base and J by 7 bases; unmatched bases: 9. Germline loops: CDR1 LGHNT, CDR2 FRNRAP. The length of the CDR3 is 15 residues. The CDR3: CASGLDPGTEAGYTF. In DNA, the CDR3 is TGTGCTAGTGGTTTGGACCCCGGGACAGAAGCTGGCTACACCTTC.

The chain is built from TRBV12-3 or TRBV12-4 and TRBJ1-5, with D uncertain. CDR3 length: 14 amino acids. V lost 5 bases to trimming and J lost 11 bases, with 19 bases between them. CDR3 bases: TGTGCCAGCAGTAAGGCAGTGGGAGTCTGGGCCCAGCATTTT. This codes for CASSKAVGVWAQHF.

The chain employs TRBV6-1 and TRBJ2-7; either TRBD1 or TRBD2 may supply D (6 bases each). V was shortened by 10 bases and J by 3 bases, with 22 bases between the two germline ends. Germline CDR1 MNHNS, CDR2 SASEGT. This CDR3 is built from 15 residues. CDR3 DNA sequence: TGTGCCACCAAAACAGACGGTGGGGGGCTCTACGAGCAGTACGTC. Protein product: CATKTDGGGLYEQYV.

The chain combines TRBV9 with TRBJ1-2, with TRBD1 identical over 10 bases. The CDR3 covers 15 residues. J gave up 5 bases and V 4 bases, and 8 bases lay outside the gene matches. The germline V gene has CDR1 SGDLS and CDR2 YYNGEE. In nucleotides, the CDR3 is TGTGCCAGCAGCAGAAGGGACAGGGGAGATTATGGCTACACCTTC. This gives the protein CASSRRDRGDYGYTF.

This clonotype was counted at least ten times. The V and J genes are TRBV29-1 and TRBJ2-3; D not resolved. The ends were cut back, 0 bases at V and 0 bases at J, with 7 bases in the middle. CDR3 length equals 14 residues. Germline V gene data show CDR1 as SQVTM and CDR2 as ANQGSEA. The CDR3 reads CSVEEGGSTDTQYF. DNA of the CDR3: TGCAGCGTTGAAGAGGGCGGAAGCACAGATACGCAGTATTTT.

Worth noting for this clonotype: This could be a read error, since a much larger clone is one nucleotide away. The V and J genes are TRBV20-1 and TRBJ2-7; TRBD2 aligns across 9 bases. Germline CDR1 reads DFQATT; CDR2 reads SNEGSKA (reference sequence). The CDR3 spans 16 residues. The CDR3 protein is CCARPPRGRALYEQYF. CDR3 coding DNA: TGCTGTGCTAGACCCCCCCGCGGGAGGGCCCTCTACGAGCAGTACTTC.

V usage is TRBV29-1 and J usage is TRBJ2-2; TRBD1 is a possible D gene (5 bases). In germline, CDR1 is SQVTM, CDR2 ANQGSEA. The CDR3 runs to 12 residues. V lost 4 bases and J 7 bases, leaving 10 bases between the germline ends. CDR3 amino acids: CSVGRGGGELFF. The CDR3, as DNA: TGCAGCGTTGGAAGGGGTGGCGGGGAGCTGTTTTTT.

The chain carries TRBV30 and TRBJ2-7; D not certain. Germline V lookup: CDR1 GTSNPN, CDR2 SVGIG (reference sequence). CDR3 size: 14 residues. V was shortened by 0 bases and J by 4 bases, with 13 bases between the two germline ends. CDR3 sequence (DNA): TGTGCCTGGAGTGTAAAGGCGCCCCCATACGAGCAGTACTTC. Residues: CAWSVKAPPYEQYF. Together with reference TRBV30 and TRBJ2-7, the CDR3 gives the full variable domain: SQTIHQWPATLVQPVGSPLSLECTVEGTSNPNLYWYRQAAGRGLQLLFYSVGIGQISSEVPQNLSASRPQDRQFILSSKKLLLSDSGFYLCAWSVKAPPYEQYFGPGTRLTVT.

This clonotype has at least ten counts. The V call is TRBV6-1, the J call TRBJ1-5; TRBD1 might be the D (5 bases). The CDR3 loop spans 14 amino acids. V lost 3 bases to trimming and J lost 2 bases, with 8 bases between them. Germline loops: CDR1 MNHNS, CDR2 SASEGT. The CDR3 protein is CASSETARNQPQHF. For the CDR3, the DNA is TGTGCCAGCAGTGAGACAGCTCGCAATCAGCCCCAGCATTTT.

In nucleotides, the CDR3 is TGTGCCACCAGTGATTTTTCTAGCGGGAGCCACAATGAGCAGTTCTTC. It encodes CATSDFSSGSHNEQFF. The chain employs TRBV24-1 and TRBJ2-1, with 10 bases that match TRBD2. Germline CDR1 KGHDR, CDR2 SFDVKD. The CDR3 is 16 amino acids. Unmatched junction bases numbered 4, after V lost 1 base and J lost 5 bases.

V and J are TRBV5-4 and TRBJ2-1, with 8 positions matching TRBD2. The CDR3 has 18 amino acids. Germline values: CDR1 SGHNT, CDR2 YYREEE (reference sequence). With 2 bases clipped from V and 8 bases from J, the junction kept 18 bases outside the gene matches. The CDR3 loop is CASSFPQVSSGTSDEQFF. The CDR3 DNA follows: TGTGCCAGCAGCTTTCCCCAAGTGAGTAGCGGGACGTCTGATGAGCAGTTCTTC.

Ten or more counts support this clonotype. The chain employs TRBV20-1 and TRBJ1-1, with D maybe TRBD1 (6 bases). The ends were cut back, 3 bases at V and 4 bases at J, with 9 bases in the middle. The germline V gene encodes CDR1 DFQATT and CDR2 SNEGSKA (reference sequence). This CDR3 spans 12 amino acids. The CDR3 loop reads CSARGGLTEAFF. CDR3 nucleotide sequence: TGCAGTGCTAGGGGGGGCCTCACTGAAGCTTTCTTT.

This clonotype has just a few counts. The chain is built from TRBV7-7 and TRBJ2-1; the D gene could be TRBD1 or TRBD2 (6 bases each). In germline, CDR1 is SSHAT, CDR2 FNYEAQ (reference sequence). V lost 5 bases to trimming and J lost 4 bases, with 15 bases between them. CDR3 size: 15 residues. The CDR3: CASSPTGAVYNEQFF. The CDR3, as DNA: TGTGCCAGCAGCCCCACGGGGGCAGTATACAATGAGCAGTTCTTC.

This clonotype occurred many times. The V gene is TRBV5-1, the J gene TRBJ1-5; unclear D gene. The germline CDR1 and CDR2 sequences are SGHRS and YFSETQ. This CDR3 has 15 residues. V lost 0 bases and J lost 8, with 15 bases in between. The CDR3 nucleotides are TGCGCCAGCAGCTTGGAAGGGCGTGGGTACGAGCCCCAGCATTTT. It codes for CASSLEGRGYEPQHF.

This clonotype has just a few counts. The genes are TRBV20-1 and TRBJ2-3, with 8 bases matching TRBD1. Germline CDR1 DFQATT, CDR2 SNEGSKA (reference sequence). Losses at the gene ends were 2 bases for V and 1 base for J; bases not matched to a gene: 8. CDR3 length: 16 amino acids. The chain's CDR3 is CSARKSRGQGTDTQYF. CDR3 in DNA: TGCAGTGCTAGAAAGTCCAGGGGGCAAGGCACAGATACGCAGTATTTT.

This clonotype was seen only a few times. The chain couples TRBV2 to TRBJ1-5; D might be TRBD1 (6 bases). Trimming removed 6 bases at V and 6 bases at J, with 18 bases between. The CDR3 is made up of 15 amino acids. CDR1 and CDR2 (germline): SNHLY, FYNNEI. This CDR3 reads CASRGFARGSQPQHF. CDR3 sequence (DNA): TGTGCCAGCAGAGGCTTCGCCAGGGGAAGTCAGCCCCAGCATTTT.

CDR3 sequence (DNA): TGCGCCAGCAGCTTGGGTCTAGGGCTGCGCGGGAGTTCTACAGATACGCAGTATTTT. Protein product: CASSLGLGLRGSSTDTQYF. The chain has TRBV5-1 and TRBJ2-3; 7 nucleotides line up with TRBD2. The V and J ends lost 0 bases and 3 bases, in that order; junction bases with no gene match: 16. The CDR3 spans 19 residues. CDR1 SGHRS and CDR2 YFSETQ come from the germline V gene.